This T cell receptor beta chain originates from a study of blood T cell repertoires in COVID-19. The assay was immunoSEQ multiplex PCR, and TCRdb's table has in-frame clones only and misses some. This sample has roughly 300,000 clones, with more than 75% found just once. The CDR3 has 15 residues. Germline lookup yields CDR1 SGHNT and CDR2 YYREEE (reference sequence). Trimming cost V 0 bases and J 2 bases, with 12 bases left between them. Sequenced: peripheral blood. This chain joins TRBV5-4 and TRBJ2-7; TRBD2 is a possible D gene (6 bases). The clonotype comes from a woman aged 45-65 years with acute or convalescent COVID-19. DNA of the CDR3: TGTGCCAGCAGCTTGGGAGGGGCTAGCGCCTACGAGCAGTACTTC. Its protein product is CASSLGGASAYEQYF.